The entry that follows covers one T cell receptor beta chain sequence. Its antigen is still unknown. The treatment was: around 19 received Ad26.COV2.S at low or high dose, single or two shots; several received placebo; per-sample allocation not given. Material that was analyzed had been drawn on day 63 after the first vaccine or placebo injection. This sample is drawn from a study of Ad26.COV2.S vaccination and SARS-CoV-2 variants. Study-level background: Ad26.COV2.S arm of COV1001 included the donor. In the study, Ad26.COV2.S was injected intramuscularly once, or twice 56 days apart. Study-wide results and caveats: Substantial breadth was reportedly displayed by spike-specific CD8+ and CD4+ T cell responses after vaccination.

Produced via immunoSEQ multiplex PCR; TCRdb's table is partial and in-frame only. This table holds about 440,000 clones, 90% found once. Specimen: peripheral blood, collected in a trial of Ad26.COV2.S vaccine versus placebo. The clonotype was recovered from a person between 18 and 60 years old who received the Ad26.COV2.S COVID-19 vaccine or a placebo.

DNA of the CDR3: TGTGCCAGCAGCGTAGATGGCGGGAGGTTTAACACCGGGGAGCTGTTTTTT. Protein: CASSVDGGRFNTGELFF. This chain connects TRBV9 to TRBJ2-2; 8 bases match TRBD2. This CDR3 spans 17 amino acids. Germline V gives CDR1 SGDLS, CDR2 YYNGEE. V lost 0 bases, J lost 2 bases, and 6 bases stayed unmatched.